What follows are 19 T cell receptor beta chains derived from one specimen sequenced in a study of T cells in Graves' hyperthyroidism and ophthalmopathy. TCR beta CDR3 sequences were amplified from RNA transcripts. In the first-round RT-PCR of the TCR CDR3, the HTBI primer set was used. TCRdb called the multiplex PCR reads again in MiXCR, with one record for every CDR3 protein. This sample has about 210,000 distinct CDR3 sequences; more than 15% occur once, and the top ten carry roughly 53%. The sample taken for sequencing was blood. The receptors derive from a man in his fifties with Graves' hyperthyroidism.

This clonotype has a count of ten or more. CDR3 nucleotides: TGTGCCAGCAGCAGAGGTGAGGCCTACGAGCAGTACTTC. Its protein product is CASSRGEAYEQYF. The chain combines TRBV11-3 with TRBJ2-7, with D unresolved. V gave up 5 bases and J gave up 2 bases, with 10 bases separating them. Germline assignment: CDR1 SGHNT and CDR2 YENEEA. The CDR3 consists of 13 residues.

In its sample, this clonotype was seen a few times. This rearrangement joins TRBV20-1 to TRBJ2-1; TRBD2 agrees at 7 bases. Germline assignment: CDR1 DFQATT and CDR2 SNEGSKA (reference sequence). With V trimmed by 1 base and J by 5 bases, 14 bases remained unmatched. The CDR3 totals 17 residues. CDR3 DNA: TGCAGTGCTAGAGCTGTCCCTCTAGCGGAGACTAACAATGAGCAGTTCTTC. Translating it yields CSARAVPLAETNNEQFF.

In its sample, this clonotype was seen a few times. The germline gene is not matched at one end of the junction; a read error may be the cause. Here the CDR3 DNA reads TGTGCTAGCAGCTTAGGGGGAGTCCGTGGTTCCGATAGCAATCAGCCCCAGCATTTT. Amino acids: CASSLGGVRGSDSNQPQHF. The V call is TRBV7-7, the J call TRBJ1-5; D possibly corresponds to TRBD1 (6 bases). Germline loops: CDR1 SSHAT, CDR2 FNYEAQ (reference sequence). This CDR3 comprises 19 residues.

V and J are TRBV12-3 or TRBV12-4 and TRBJ1-1, with 10 bases aligning to TRBD1. V lost 5 bases and J lost 8; bases outside the gene matches: 8. This CDR3 has 14 residues. The CDR3 region is CASSIRDRGQEAFF. CDR3 sequence (DNA): TGTGCCAGCAGTATCCGGGACAGGGGACAAGAAGCTTTCTTT.

This clonotype was counted at least ten times. V gene TRBV5-1 combines with J gene TRBJ1-1; D gene uncertain. Germline CDR1 and CDR2: SGHRS and YFSETQ. Trimming removed 0 bases at V and 2 bases at J, with 8 bases between. The CDR3 is 14 residues long. CDR3 amino acids: CASSLASGNTEAFF. The DNA of the CDR3 is TGCGCCAGCAGCTTGGCCTCCGGAAACACTGAAGCTTTCTTT.

This clonotype was seen ten or more times. This chain links TRBV7-9 with TRBJ2-7, with D possibly TRBD2 on 5 matching bases. V was cut by 2 bases and J by 3 bases, with 11 bases left in between. This CDR3 has 14 residues. CDR1 SEHNR and CDR2 FQNEAQ come from the germline V gene (reference sequence). The CDR3 loop reads CASSLRGQDYEQYF. In DNA, the CDR3 is TGTGCCAGCAGCTTACGCGGGCAAGACTACGAGCAGTACTTC.

The chain joins TRBV19 to TRBJ2-1, with D possibly being TRBD2 (6 bases). Germline V gene lookup returns CDR1 LNHDA and CDR2 SQIVND (reference sequence). Trimming cost V 4 bases and J 8 bases, with 15 bases left between them. The CDR3 loop spans 14 amino acids. CDR3 residues: CASSTGRLRDEQFF. In DNA, the CDR3 is TGTGCCAGTAGTACTGGGAGGTTACGGGATGAGCAGTTCTTC. Based on the CDR3 plus reference TRBV19 and TRBJ2-1, the full variable domain is DGGITQSPKYLFRKEGQNVTLSCEQNLNHDAMYWYRQDPGQGLRLIYYSQIVNDFQKGDIAEGYSVSREKKESFPLTVTSAQKNPTAFYLCASSTGRLRDEQFFGPGTRLTVL.

In this sample, this clonotype turned up many times. V gene TRBV28 combines with J gene TRBJ1-2; D not certain. The CDR3 length is 12 residues. CDR1 is MDHEN, CDR2 SYDVKM, per germline. The V end was cut by 4 bases, the J end by 4 bases, with 7 bases between. The CDR3 nucleotides are TGTGCCAGCAGTTCAGCGGGCTATGGCTACACCTTC. Its protein product is CASSSAGYGYTF.

This clonotype was picked up many times. The V call is TRBV27, the J call TRBJ2-5; D is uncertain. Germline V gene data show CDR1 as MNHEY and CDR2 as SMNVEV (reference sequence). V dropped 3 bases and J dropped 1 base, with 9 bases sitting between them. The CDR3 is made up of 14 amino acids. CDR3 in amino acids: CASSFFGTQETQYF. CDR3 nucleotides: TGTGCCAGCAGTTTTTTCGGAACCCAAGAGACCCAGTACTTC.

This clonotype was seen at least ten times. The chain combines TRBV7-6 with TRBJ2-1, with 9 bases matching TRBD1. The germline V gene has CDR1 SGHVS and CDR2 FNYEAQ. Trimming took 0 bases from V and 7 from J; bases not matched to a gene: 7. CDR3 length: 16 residues. The DNA for the CDR3 is TGTGCCAGCAGCTTAGCGATTGGGACAGGGTTGAATGAGCAGTTCTTC. Translating gives CASSLAIGTGLNEQFF.

This clonotype was detected many times. V gene TRBV15 combines with J gene TRBJ1-1; D possibly corresponds to TRBD1 (5 bases). The V end lost 0 bases, the J end lost 10 bases, and 15 bases lay between the germline ends. Germline CDR1 is LNHNV and CDR2 is YYDKDF (reference sequence). CDR3 length: 14 amino acids. The chain's CDR3 is CATSREIEIGGAFF. The DNA for the CDR3 is TGTGCCACCAGCAGAGAGATCGAGATTGGGGGAGCTTTCTTT.

This clonotype was seen ten or more times. The chain couples TRBV18 to TRBJ2-7; D gene unclear. V lost 5 bases to trimming and J lost 0 bases, with 11 bases between them. The CDR3 extends over 14 amino acids. Germline V gene lookup returns CDR1 KGHSH and CDR2 LQKENI. CDR3 protein: CASSELFRSYEQYF. CDR3 nucleotides: TGTGCCAGCTCAGAGCTATTTCGCTCCTACGAGCAGTACTTC.

This clonotype came up many times. The genes are TRBV2 and TRBJ1-4, with TRBD1 matching over 9 bases. The CDR3 length is 14 residues. Trimming cost V 6 bases and J 8 bases; bases outside gene matches: 7. The V gene's germline CDR1 is SNHLY and CDR2 FYNNEI. The CDR3, as DNA: TGTGCCAGCAGGGATAGGACAGGGGCGGAAAAACTGTTTTTT. Amino acids: CASRDRTGAEKLFF.

At least ten counts were recorded for this clonotype. The J gene is TRBJ2-5, the V gene TRBV7-8, with 7 bases lining up with TRBD2. Trimming removed 1 base from V and 3 bases from J; junction bases left unmatched: 14. The CDR3 consists of 18 residues. Looked up from germline, CDR1 is SGHVS and CDR2 is FQNEAQ. This chain's CDR3 is CASSLGVWTGGEKETQYF. CDR3 coding DNA: TGTGCCAGCAGCTTAGGAGTGTGGACGGGGGGAGAAAAAGAGACCCAGTACTTC.

This chain uses TRBV4-2 with TRBJ2-1; no definite D call. The CDR3 covers 15 residues. Germline loops: CDR1 LGHNA, CDR2 YNFKEQ. Trimming removed 0 bases at V and 3 bases at J, with 9 bases between. CDR3 amino acids: CASSQEGSVYNEQFF. The CDR3 DNA sequence: TGTGCCAGCAGCCAAGAGGGCTCAGTCTACAATGAGCAGTTCTTC.

Many counts were recorded for this clonotype. This chain uses TRBV3-1 with TRBJ1-1; D uncertain. The length of the CDR3 is 12 residues. From germline, CDR1 is LGHDT and CDR2 YNNKEL (reference sequence). The ends were cut back, 3 bases at V and 11 bases at J, with 13 bases in the middle. This CDR3 reads CASSQKGARAFF. In DNA, the CDR3 is TGTGCCAGCAGCCAGAAGGGTGCGCGGGCTTTCTTT.

The chain links TRBV7-9 to TRBJ2-1; 12 bases match TRBD2. CDR3 size: 17 residues. Trimming removed 5 bases from V and 5 bases from J; junction bases left unmatched: 10. In germline, CDR1 is SEHNR, CDR2 FQNEAQ (reference sequence). Here the CDR3 reads CASSRTSGMDGNNEQFF. For the CDR3, the DNA is TGTGCCAGCAGCAGGACTAGCGGGATGGACGGAAACAATGAGCAGTTCTTC.

A single count supports this clonotype. The V and J genes are TRBV7-2 and TRBJ2-7, with 10 bases matching TRBD2. V shed 1 base and J 1 base; nucleotides not matched to a gene: 7. This CDR3 is built from 17 residues. Germline V gene sequence: CDR1 SGHTA, CDR2 FQGNSA. The DNA of the CDR3 is TGTGCCAGCAGCTTAGGCGCTAGCGGGGGATTTTCCTACGAGCAGTACTTC. Translated, it gives CASSLGASGGFSYEQYF.

This clonotype showed up many times. The chain recombines TRBV12-3 or TRBV12-4 with TRBJ2-7; a possible D gene is TRBD1 (6 bases). Trimming pared 5 bases from V and 2 bases from J, leaving 13 bases between. CDR3 length: 14 amino acids. The CDR3 reads CASSPRQDTYEQYF. CDR3 in DNA: TGTGCCAGCAGTCCACGACAGGACACCTACGAGCAGTACTTC.